The 13 T cell receptor beta chains below all came from one sample that was sequenced in a study of cytomegalovirus exposure and HLA in healthy donors. Repertoires were generated with immunoSEQ multiplex PCR, while TCRdb's copy carries only in-frame clones and drops some. The sample gives about 150,000 clones, roughly nine tenths of which show up once; 9% to 9.5% is in the top ten. The material sequenced was PBMCs. The receptor set was obtained from a woman between 18 and 29 years old in good health and CMV-seropositive.

This chain links TRBV4-1 with TRBJ2-2; D remains unclear. Germline loops: CDR1 MGHRA, CDR2 YSYEKL. This CDR3 spans 14 amino acids. The V end was cut by 1 base, the J end by 1 base, with 4 bases between. The CDR3 bases are TGCGCCAGCAGCCAAGTCGGGAACACCGGGGAGCTGTTTTTT. Protein sequence: CASSQVGNTGELFF.

V gene TRBV18 combines with J gene TRBJ2-7, with TRBD1 as a possible D gene (6 bases). V gave up 6 bases and J gave up 0 bases, with 12 bases separating them. This CDR3 is built from 14 residues. Germline lookup yields CDR1 KGHSH and CDR2 LQKENI. The CDR3: CASSPGDTSYEQYF. The CDR3 DNA sequence: TGTGCCAGCTCCCCTGGGGACACCTCCTACGAGCAGTACTTC.

The rearrangement links TRBV6-5 to TRBJ1-1; TRBD1 aligns across 7 bases. Germline values: CDR1 MNHEY, CDR2 SVGAGI. This CDR3 region has 15 residues. V was clipped by 0 bases and J by 0 bases; unmatched bases: 1. The CDR3 spells CASSYSRGLNTEAFF. CDR3 coding DNA: TGTGCCAGCAGTTACTCTAGGGGGCTGAACACTGAAGCTTTCTTT.

The chain has TRBV30 and TRBJ2-5; 8 nucleotides align to TRBD2. Losses at the gene ends were 0 bases for V and 2 bases for J; bases not matched to a gene: 14. Looked up from germline, CDR1 is GTSNPN and CDR2 is SVGIG (reference sequence). The CDR3 length is 18 residues. CDR3 bases: TGTGCCTGGAGTGTACTGCGGGCGGGGGGTTATCTGCAAGAGACCCAGTACTTC. The encoded protein is CAWSVLRAGGYLQETQYF.

This clone was seen only once. V gene TRBV19 combines with J gene TRBJ1-3; D gene uncertain. The CDR3 has 14 amino acids. Looked up from germline, CDR1 is LNHDA and CDR2 is SQIVND (reference sequence). The V end lost 5 bases, the J end lost 1 base, and 9 bases lay between the germline ends. CDR3 sequence: CASSPTESGNTIYF. The CDR3 DNA is TGTGCCAGTAGTCCAACAGAGTCTGGAAACACCATATATTTT.

J is TRBJ1-1 and V is TRBV9, with D possibly matching TRBD1 (5 bases). There are 16 residues in the CDR3. Germline V gene sequence: CDR1 SGDLS, CDR2 YYNGEE. V was cut by 2 bases and J by 2 bases, with 16 bases left in between. The CDR3 bases are TGTGCCAGCAGCGTGGCCGACAGTACCCCCAACACTGAAGCTTTCTTT. Translated: CASSVADSTPNTEAFF.

The sample holds a few counts of this clone. The chain couples TRBV6-5 to TRBJ1-2, with D perhaps matching TRBD1 (5 bases). Trimming left V 8 bases short and J 8 bases short, with 21 bases between. This CDR3 comprises 14 residues. Germline V gene sequence: CDR1 MNHEY, CDR2 SVGAGI. The CDR3 DNA reads TGTGCCAGCTCCCTTATGGGGGGAGCTGAGGGCTACACCTTC. Translation gives CASSLMGGAEGYTF.

Note on this clone: Other nucleotide sequences in the sample specify the same CDR3. The J gene is TRBJ1-2, the V gene TRBV9; 9 bases align to TRBD1. This CDR3 has 14 residues. From germline, CDR1 is SGDLS and CDR2 YYNGEE. The trim removed 0 bases at V and 3 bases at J, leaving 0 bases unmatched. CDR3 sequence (DNA): TGTGCCAGCAGCGTAGGGACAGGGGACTATGGCTACACCTTC. This translates into CASSVGTGDYGYTF.

V usage is TRBV30 and J usage is TRBJ1-6; weak D call: TRBD1 (5 bases). The length of the CDR3 is 13 residues. Trimming cost V 1 base and J 13 bases, with 14 bases left between them. CDR1 is GTSNPN and CDR2 is SVGIG in the germline V gene (reference sequence). In DNA, the CDR3 is TGTGCCTGGAGTGGACAGACCCTTGGGCCCCTCCACTTT. As protein: CAWSGQTLGPLHF. Supplemented by reference TRBV30 and TRBJ1-6, the full variable domain reads SQTIHQWPATLVQPVGSPLSLECTVEGTSNPNLYWYRQAAGRGLQLLFYSVGIGQISSEVPQNLSASRPQDRQFILSSKKLLLSDSGFYLCAWSGQTLGPLHFGNGTRLTVT.

The chain employs TRBV28 and TRBJ2-1; 7 bases fit TRBD1. CDR1 and CDR2 (germline): MDHEN, SYDVKM. V was clipped by 6 bases and J by 3 bases; unmatched bases: 11. The CDR3 sequence is 16 residues long. Here the CDR3 DNA reads TGTGCCAGCAGACCACAGGGGTTGAGGATCTACAATGAGCAGTTCTTC. Residues: CASRPQGLRIYNEQFF.

This chain joins TRBV19 and TRBJ1-5; D unclear. Trimming stripped 3 bases from V and 6 bases from J, with 12 bases between. Looked up from germline, CDR1 is LNHDA and CDR2 is SQIVND (reference sequence). This CDR3 has 14 amino acids. CDR3 DNA sequence: TGTGCCAGTAGTATTATCCCCGCCGGTCAGCCCCAGCATTTT. Its protein product is CASSIIPAGQPQHF.

In DNA, the CDR3 is TGTGCCAGCAGTTTACCCGGGACGGGGAGGGATACGCAGTATTTT. This codes for CASSLPGTGRDTQYF. The V and J genes are TRBV28 and TRBJ2-3; D is perhaps TRBD2 (6 bases). The CDR3 totals 15 residues. Germline values: CDR1 MDHEN, CDR2 SYDVKM. The V end was cut by 2 bases, the J end by 6 bases, with 15 bases between.

The chain employs TRBV7-2 and TRBJ1-6; 7 bases line up with TRBD1. Germline V gene lookup returns CDR1 SGHTA and CDR2 FQGNSA. There are 17 residues in the CDR3. Germline trimming cut 0 bases from V and 9 bases from J; bases unmatched to any gene: 11. The CDR3 sequence is CASSLAPPTGLFSPLHF. The CDR3 DNA is TGTGCCAGCAGCTTAGCCCCCCCGACAGGGCTGTTTTCACCCCTCCACTTT.